Sequencing of this T cell receptor beta chain was carried out in a study of T cell responses to AZD1222 COVID-19 vaccine. This clone has only a few counts. V shed 0 bases and J shed 6 bases, with 7 bases lying between them. CDR1 SGHRS and CDR2 YFSETQ come from the germline V gene. The CDR3 is made up of 14 amino acids. Data came from immunoSEQ multiplex PCR; TCRdb stores just in-frame clones and leaves some out. The data hold under 200,000 clones, with 85% to 95% observed a single time. This material consisted of peripheral blood, taken on day 0 of AZD1222 vaccination. The rearrangement uses TRBV5-1 and TRBJ1-6; D gene ambiguous. This clonotype originated in an adult in good health. CDR3 amino acids: CASSLESVNSPLHF. Here the CDR3 DNA reads TGCGCCAGCAGCTTGGAGTCGGTTAATTCACCCCTCCACTTT.